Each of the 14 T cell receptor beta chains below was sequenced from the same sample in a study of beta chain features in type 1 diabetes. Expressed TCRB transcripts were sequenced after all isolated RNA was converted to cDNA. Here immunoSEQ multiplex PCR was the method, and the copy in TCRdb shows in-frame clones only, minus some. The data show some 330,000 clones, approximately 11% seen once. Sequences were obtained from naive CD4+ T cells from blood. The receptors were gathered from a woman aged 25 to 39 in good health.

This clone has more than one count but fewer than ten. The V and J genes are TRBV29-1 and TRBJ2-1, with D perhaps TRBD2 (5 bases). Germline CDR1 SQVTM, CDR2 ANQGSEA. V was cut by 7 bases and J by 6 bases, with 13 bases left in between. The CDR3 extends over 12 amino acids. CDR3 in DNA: TGCAGCGCCGACTCTGCGGGCAATGAGCAGTTCTTC. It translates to CSADSAGNEQFF.

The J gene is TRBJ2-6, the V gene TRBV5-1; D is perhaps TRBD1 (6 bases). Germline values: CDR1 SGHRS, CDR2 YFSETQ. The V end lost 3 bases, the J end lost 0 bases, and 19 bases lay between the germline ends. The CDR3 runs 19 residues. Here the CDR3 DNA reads TGCGCCAGCAGCTCACGGGTACAGGGCCTAACCTCTGGGGCCAACGTCCTGACTTTC. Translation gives CASSSRVQGLTSGANVLTF.

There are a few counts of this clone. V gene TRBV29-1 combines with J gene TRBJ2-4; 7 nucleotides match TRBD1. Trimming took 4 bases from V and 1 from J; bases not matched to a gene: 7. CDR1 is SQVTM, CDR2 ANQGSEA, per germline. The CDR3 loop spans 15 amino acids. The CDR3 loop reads CSVVPDRVAKNIQYF. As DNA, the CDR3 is TGCAGCGTTGTCCCCGACAGGGTGGCCAAAAACATTCAGTACTTC.

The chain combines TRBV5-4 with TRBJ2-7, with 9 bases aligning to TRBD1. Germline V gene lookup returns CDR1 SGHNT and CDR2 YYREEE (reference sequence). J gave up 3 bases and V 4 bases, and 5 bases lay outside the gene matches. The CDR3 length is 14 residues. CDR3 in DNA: TGTGCCAGCAGCCGGGACAGGGTAGACTACGAGCAGTACTTC. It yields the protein CASSRDRVDYEQYF. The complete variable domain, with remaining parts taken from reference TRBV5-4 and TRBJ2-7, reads ETGVTQSPTHLIKTRGQQVTLRCSSQSGHNTVSWYQQALGQGPQFIFQYYREEENGRGNFPPRFSGLQFPNYSSELNVNALELDDSALYLCASSRDRVDYEQYFGPGTRLTVT.

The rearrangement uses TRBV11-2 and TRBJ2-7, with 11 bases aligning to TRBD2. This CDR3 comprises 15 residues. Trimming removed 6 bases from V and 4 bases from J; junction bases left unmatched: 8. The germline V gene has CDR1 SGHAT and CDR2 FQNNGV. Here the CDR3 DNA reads TGTGCCAGCAGACCCCTAGCGGGAGGTCGATACGAGCAGTACTTC. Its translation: CASRPLAGGRYEQYF.

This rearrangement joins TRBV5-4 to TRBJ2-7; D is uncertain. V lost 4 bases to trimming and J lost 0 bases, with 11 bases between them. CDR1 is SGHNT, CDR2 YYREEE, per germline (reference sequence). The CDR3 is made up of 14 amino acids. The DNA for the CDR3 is TGTGCCAGCAGCCAAGCAACGGGCTCCTACGAGCAGTACTTC. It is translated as CASSQATGSYEQYF.

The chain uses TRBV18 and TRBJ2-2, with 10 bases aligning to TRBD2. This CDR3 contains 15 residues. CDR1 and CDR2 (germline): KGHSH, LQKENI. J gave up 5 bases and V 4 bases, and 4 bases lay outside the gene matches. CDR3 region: CASSQPGLATGELFF. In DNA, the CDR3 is TGTGCCAGCTCACAACCGGGACTAGCGACCGGGGAGCTGTTTTTT.

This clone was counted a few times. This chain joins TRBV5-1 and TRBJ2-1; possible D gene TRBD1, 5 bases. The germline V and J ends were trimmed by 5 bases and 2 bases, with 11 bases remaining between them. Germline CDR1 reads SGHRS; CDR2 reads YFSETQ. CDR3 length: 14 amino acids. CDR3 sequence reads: CASRPGLTYNEQFF. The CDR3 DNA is TGCGCCAGCAGACCAGGGCTGACCTACAATGAGCAGTTCTTC.

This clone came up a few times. CDR3 nucleotide sequence: TGTGCCACCAGCAGTTTGCTAGCGGGAGGAAATGAGCAGTTCTTC. Protein sequence: CATSSLLAGGNEQFF. This chain uses TRBV15 with TRBJ2-1; 11 bases are shared with TRBD2. The germline gives CDR1 LNHNV, CDR2 YYDKDF (reference sequence). The CDR3 contains 15 residues. Trimming at V came to 3 bases and at J to 7 bases, leaving 5 bases not matched to a gene. The full variable domain, completed using reference TRBV15 and TRBJ2-1, is DAMVIQNPRYQVTQFGKPVTLSCSQTLNHNVMYWYQQKSSQAPKLLFHYYDKDFNNEADTPDNFQSRRPNTSFCFLDIRSPGLGDTAMYLCATSSLLAGGNEQFFGPGTRLTVL.

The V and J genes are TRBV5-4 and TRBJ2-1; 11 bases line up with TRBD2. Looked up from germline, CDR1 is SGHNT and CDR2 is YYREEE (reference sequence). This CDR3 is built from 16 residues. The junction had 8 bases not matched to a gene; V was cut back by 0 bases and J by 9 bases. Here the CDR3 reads CASSLVKLAGVVEQFF. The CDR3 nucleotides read TGTGCCAGCAGCTTGGTTAAACTAGCGGGAGTCGTTGAGCAGTTCTTC. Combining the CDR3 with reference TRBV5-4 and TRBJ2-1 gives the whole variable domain ETGVTQSPTHLIKTRGQQVTLRCSSQSGHNTVSWYQQALGQGPQFIFQYYREEENGRGNFPPRFSGLQFPNYSSELNVNALELDDSALYLCASSLVKLAGVVEQFFGPGTRLTVL.

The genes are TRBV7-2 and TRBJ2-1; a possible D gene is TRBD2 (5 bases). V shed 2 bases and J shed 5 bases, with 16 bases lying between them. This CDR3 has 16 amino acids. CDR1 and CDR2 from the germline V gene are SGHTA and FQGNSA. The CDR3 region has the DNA TGTGCCAGCAGCTTAAGGTACGGGAATCCTGACAATGAGCAGTTCTTC. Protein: CASSLRYGNPDNEQFF.

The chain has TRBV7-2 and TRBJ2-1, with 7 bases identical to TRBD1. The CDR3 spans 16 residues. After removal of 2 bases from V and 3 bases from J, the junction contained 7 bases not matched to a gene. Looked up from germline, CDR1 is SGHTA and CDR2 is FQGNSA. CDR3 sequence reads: CASSLHGQENYNEQFF. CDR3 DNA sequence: TGTGCCAGCAGCTTACACGGACAGGAGAACTACAATGAGCAGTTCTTC.

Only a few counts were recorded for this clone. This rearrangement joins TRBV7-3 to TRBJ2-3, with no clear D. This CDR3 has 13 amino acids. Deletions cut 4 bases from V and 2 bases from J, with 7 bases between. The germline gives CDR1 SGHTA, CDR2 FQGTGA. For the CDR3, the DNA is TGTGCCAGCAGCTCCCTAATCACAGATACGCAGTATTTT. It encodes CASSSLITDTQYF.

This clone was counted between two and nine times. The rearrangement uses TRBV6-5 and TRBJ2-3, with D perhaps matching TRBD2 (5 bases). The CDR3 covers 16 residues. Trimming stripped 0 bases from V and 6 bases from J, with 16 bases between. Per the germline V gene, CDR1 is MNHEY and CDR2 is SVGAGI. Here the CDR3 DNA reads TGTGCCAGCAGTTACTCCCCTAGCACTAGAGGGGATACGCAGTATTTT. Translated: CASSYSPSTRGDTQYF.